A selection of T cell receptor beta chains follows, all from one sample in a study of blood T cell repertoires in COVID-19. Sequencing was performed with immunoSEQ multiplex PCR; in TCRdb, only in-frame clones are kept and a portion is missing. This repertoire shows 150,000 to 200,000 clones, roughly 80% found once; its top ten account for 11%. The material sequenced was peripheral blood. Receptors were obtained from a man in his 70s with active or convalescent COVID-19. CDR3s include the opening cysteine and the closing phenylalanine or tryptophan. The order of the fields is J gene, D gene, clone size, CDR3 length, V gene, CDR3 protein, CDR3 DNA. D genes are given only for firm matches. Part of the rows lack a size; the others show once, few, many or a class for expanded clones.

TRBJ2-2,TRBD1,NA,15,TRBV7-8,CASRTGEGGTGELFF,TGTGCCAGCAGAACAGGGGAAGGGGGCACCGGGGAGCTGTTTTTT
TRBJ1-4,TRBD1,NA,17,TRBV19,CASSDNGQGATNEKLFF,TGTGCCAGTAGCGACAATGGACAGGGGGCAACTAATGAAAAACTGTTTTTT
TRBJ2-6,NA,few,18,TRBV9,CASSASGQPREGANVLTF,TGTGCCAGCAGCGCCTCGGGACAGCCCCGGGAGGGGGCCAACGTCCTGACTTTC
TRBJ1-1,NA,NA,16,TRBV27,CASSLHTEGRLAEAFF,TGTGCCAGCAGTCTACATACGGAGGGGCGTTTGGCTGAAGCTTTCTTT
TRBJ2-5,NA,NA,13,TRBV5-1,CASRGQTQETQYF,TGCGCCAGCAGAGGACAGACCCAAGAGACCCAGTACTTC
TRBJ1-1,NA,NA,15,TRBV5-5,CASSLRGTANTEAFF,TGTGCCAGCAGCTTGAGGGGAACGGCGAACACTGAAGCTTTCTTT
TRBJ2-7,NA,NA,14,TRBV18,CASSLLAVPYEQYF,TGTGCCAGCTCACTATTAGCAGTCCCTTACGAGCAGTACTTC
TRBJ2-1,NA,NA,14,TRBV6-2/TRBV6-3,CASSANRLGDEQFF,TGTGCCAGCAGTGCCAACAGGCTCGGCGATGAGCAGTTCTTC
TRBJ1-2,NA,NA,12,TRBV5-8,CASSFPGIGYTF,TGTGCCAGCAGCTTTCCGGGGATAGGCTACACCTTC
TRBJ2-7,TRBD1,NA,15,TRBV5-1,CASSPQGDGSYEQYF,TGCGCCAGCAGCCCCCAGGGGGACGGATCCTACGAGCAGTACTTC
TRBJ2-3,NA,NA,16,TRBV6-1,CASSELRGFAQDTQYF,TGTGCCAGCAGTGAATTGCGGGGTTTTGCACAGGATACGCAGTATTTT
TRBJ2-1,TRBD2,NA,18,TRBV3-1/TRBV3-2,CASSQDLLAGVSYNEQFF,TGTGCCAGCAGCCAAGACCTTCTAGCGGGAGTATCCTACAATGAGCAGTTCTTC
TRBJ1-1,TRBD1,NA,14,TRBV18,CASSLQGAGTEAFF,TGTGCCAGCTCACTACAGGGGGCTGGAACTGAAGCTTTCTTT
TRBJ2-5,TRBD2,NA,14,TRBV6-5,CASRTGGTQETQYF,TGTGCCAGCAGGACCGGGGGGACCCAAGAGACCCAGTACTTC
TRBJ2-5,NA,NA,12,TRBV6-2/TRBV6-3,CASSSRRETQYF,TGTGCCAGCAGCTCGAGGCGAGAGACCCAGTACTTC
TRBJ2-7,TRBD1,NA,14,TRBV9,CASNRQGASYEQYF,TGTGCCAGCAACCGACAGGGGGCCTCCTACGAGCAGTACTTC
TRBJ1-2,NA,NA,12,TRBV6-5,CAIRQPNYGYTF,TGTGCCATCCGACAACCTAACTATGGCTACACCTTC
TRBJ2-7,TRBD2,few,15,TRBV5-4,CASSSLAGDLYEQYF,TGTGCCAGCAGCTCCCTAGCGGGAGACCTCTACGAGCAGTACTTC
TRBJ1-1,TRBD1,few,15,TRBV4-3,CASSQEVRGYTEAFF,TGCGCCAGCAGCCAAGAGGTCAGGGGGTACACTGAAGCTTTCTTT
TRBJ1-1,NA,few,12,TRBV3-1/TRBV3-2,CASKDSNTEAFF,TGTGCCAGCAAAGACAGTAACACTGAAGCTTTCTTT
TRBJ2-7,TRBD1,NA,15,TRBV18,CASSPIRQGPYEQYF,TGTGCCAGCTCACCCATTCGACAGGGACCCTACGAGCAGTACTTC
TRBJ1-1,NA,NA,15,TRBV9,CASSAVPLPGTEAFF,TGTGCCAGCAGCGCGGTACCTCTCCCGGGCACTGAAGCTTTCTTT
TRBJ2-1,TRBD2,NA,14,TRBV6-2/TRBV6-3,CASSQAGIQNEQFF,TGTGCCAGCAGCCAAGCGGGAATCCAGAATGAGCAGTTCTTC